This T cell receptor (beta chain) is from a study of vaccination and CD4 T cells after COVID-19. About the research overall: Six males and four females, two Hispanic, made up the convalescents. Every participant was given two doses of BNT162b2 or mRNA-1273 vaccine. The study collected post-vaccine samples a median about 73 days after dose two, with a range of 14 to 241.

This CDR3 has 13 residues. Losses at the gene ends were 7 bases for V and 6 bases for J; bases not matched to a gene: 6. Germline-derived CDR1 and CDR2 are LNHDA and SQIVND (reference sequence). At the Johns Hopkins FTIC core, DNA taken from cultured CD4+ T cells was sequenced by way of the Oncomine TCR Beta short-read assay. Via MiXCR, TCRdb re-called the PCR reads, giving one row per CDR3 protein. This sample yields 20,000 or so distinct CDR3 sequences, of which approximately 22% are seen a single time; 6.5% to 10% belongs to the top ten. Treatment of the sample: approximately nine-day PBMC culture with coronavirus spike peptide pools or control peptides (ViraFEST assay). Study-wide results and caveats: Median SARS-CoV-2-reactive clonotype numbers went from 21 to 38; this increase was not significant.

On this clonotype: Its antigen is as yet unknown.

The receptor comes from a human donor with COVID-19. The chain links TRBV19 to TRBJ1-2, with TRBD1 matching over 9 bases. Specimen: cultured CD4+ T cells from blood. CDR3 amino acids: CASTPRDRDGYTF. The DNA of the CDR3 is TGTGCCAGTACCCCCAGGGACAGGGATGGCTACACCTTC.